These 26 T cell receptor beta chains were all obtained from the same sample, sequenced in a study of blood T cells in healthy people across ages. A sample-barcoded 5' primer and a J-beta primer mix were used in a second PCR of roughly 7 to 12 cycles. A single record per CDR3 protein comes from TCRdb applying MiXCR to the 5' RACE reads. The table shows roughly 1,500,000 distinct CDR3 sequences, with 42% occurring only once. Material for sequencing was blood. The receptors here all came from a woman in her late teens or twenties in good health.

This clonotype showed up just a few times. This rearrangement joins TRBV9 to TRBJ1-2; possible D gene TRBD1, 5 bases. Germline CDR1 is SGDLS and CDR2 is YYNGEE. V lost 1 base, J lost 4 bases, and 11 bases lay in between. The CDR3 is 14 residues long. CDR3 coding DNA: TGTGCCAGCAGCGTATTTGACAGCGGCTATGGCTACACCTTC. Protein product: CASSVFDSGYGYTF. The entire variable domain, with the rest obtained from reference TRBV9 and TRBJ1-2, is as follows: DSGVTQTPKHLITATGQRVTLRCSPRSGDLSVYWYQQSLDQGLQFLIQYYNGEERAKGNILERFSAQQFPDLHSELNLSSLELGDSALYFCASSVFDSGYGYTFGSGTRLTVV.

A few counts support this clonotype. CDR3 nucleotide sequence: TGTGCCACCAGCGTGTCTTTGGATAGCAATCAGCCCCAGCATTTT. As protein: CATSVSLDSNQPQHF. The chain uses TRBV15 and TRBJ1-5; D call uncertain. This CDR3 spans 15 amino acids. Looked up from germline, CDR1 is LNHNV and CDR2 is YYDKDF (reference sequence). The germline V and J ends were trimmed by 5 bases and 0 bases, with 11 bases remaining between them.

This clonotype turned up a few times. The chain joins TRBV2 to TRBJ1-5; 10 nucleotides match TRBD1. Germline V gene sequence: CDR1 SNHLY, CDR2 FYNNEI. The CDR3 is made up of 16 amino acids. Trimming at V came to 5 bases and at J to 0 bases, leaving 4 bases not matched to a gene. The DNA of the CDR3 is TGTGCCAGCAGTAGGGACAGGGGCCATAGCAATCAGCCCCAGCATTTT. It encodes CASSRDRGHSNQPQHF.

The chain combines TRBV25-1 with TRBJ2-1; TRBD1 or TRBD2 may be the D gene (6 bases each). With the DNA end fitting TRBJ2-7 better, the J assignment may be wrong. The germline V gene has CDR1 MGHDK and CDR2 SYGVNS. CDR3 size: 13 residues. As DNA, the CDR3 is TGTGCCAGCAGGGGATTGGGGGGCAATGAGCAGTACTTC. Protein product: CASRGLGGNEQYF.

This clonotype came up a few times. The chain couples TRBV6-5 to TRBJ2-1; 9 positions agree with TRBD2. Per germline, CDR1 MNHEY and CDR2 SVGAGI. CDR3 size: 14 residues. The trim removed 7 bases at V and 7 bases at J, leaving 8 bases unmatched. The CDR3 DNA reads as TGTGCCAGCACACAGCGGGGGGTTCGGAATGAGCAGTTCTTC. It codes for CASTQRGVRNEQFF.

This clonotype was detected once. The CDR3 protein is CASSSTGGSGYGYTF. The CDR3 DNA sequence: TGTGCCAGCAGCTCGACGGGGGGCAGTGGCTATGGCTACACCTTC. The rearrangement links TRBV7-9 to TRBJ1-2; a weak D match, TRBD1 (6 bases). V was clipped by 4 bases and J by 4 bases, with 16 bases between them. Germline V gives CDR1 SEHNR, CDR2 FQNEAQ (reference sequence). The CDR3 contains 15 residues.

The genes are TRBV12-3 or TRBV12-4 and TRBJ2-7, with D uncertain. The CDR3 covers 11 residues. The V end was cut by 5 bases, the J end by 6 bases, with 8 bases between. CDR3 nucleotides: TGTGCCAGCAGTGCCTTAATCGAGCAGTACTTC. Translating gives CASSALIEQYF.

Points on this clonotype: One junction end disagrees with the germline gene, perhaps due to a read error. The gene calls are TRBV2 and TRBJ2-1; D gene unclear. Germline V CDR1 and CDR2: SNHLY, FYNNEI. The length of the CDR3 is 12 residues. The DNA of the CDR3 is TGTGCCAGCGGTGAGGTCTACAATGAGCAGTTCTTC. Translating it yields CASGEVYNEQFF.

The V call is TRBV7-8, the J call TRBJ2-4; D not certain. The CDR3 is 14 amino acids. The V end was cut by 4 bases, the J end by 5 bases, with 12 bases between. The germline V gene encodes CDR1 SGHVS and CDR2 FQNEAQ. This chain's CDR3 is CASSSDRAENIQYF. CDR3 bases: TGTGCCAGCAGCTCGGACCGGGCAGAAAACATTCAGTACTTC.

This clonotype was counted once. One base away lies a much larger clone, so this may be a sequencing read error. This rearrangement joins TRBV29-1 to TRBJ2-3, with D unclear. The CDR3 is made up of 13 amino acids. Germline V gene lookup returns CDR1 SQVTM and CDR2 ANQGSEA. V lost 7 bases and J 1 base, leaving 12 bases between the germline ends. The CDR3 coding sequence is TGCAGCGGTGAGGCGGCCCGCACAGATACGCAGTATTTT. This encodes CSGEAARTDTQYF.

This clonotype has just a few counts. The chain has TRBV24-1 and TRBJ2-1, with 15 bases that match TRBD2. Germline loops: CDR1 KGHDR, CDR2 SFDVKD. This CDR3 spans 17 amino acids. V lost 0 bases, J lost 5 bases, and 1 base stayed unmatched. The CDR3 DNA is TGTGCCACCAGTGATTTGGGACTAGCGGGGGGGAACAATGAGCAGTTCTTC. Translated: CATSDLGLAGGNNEQFF.

This chain uses TRBV4-1 with TRBJ2-3; 8 bases are shared with TRBD2. The CDR3 is made up of 20 amino acids. Germline lookup yields CDR1 MGHRA and CDR2 YSYEKL. V gave up 4 bases and J gave up 0 bases; unmatched junction bases: 18. The CDR3: CASSRRRGTSGANSTDTQYF. Here the CDR3 DNA reads TGCGCCAGCAGCCGGCGGAGGGGAACTAGCGGAGCCAATAGCACAGATACGCAGTATTTT.

The chain uses TRBV5-1 and TRBJ1-4, with unresolved D. V lost 0 bases and J lost 5, with 8 bases in between. Germline V gene data show CDR1 as SGHRS and CDR2 as YFSETQ. The CDR3 sequence is 14 residues long. The CDR3 DNA follows: TGCGCCAGCAGCTTGGTGGGCGGGAATGAAAAACTGTTTTTT. Translated, it gives CASSLVGGNEKLFF.

There are a few counts of this clonotype. The rearrangement uses TRBV9 and TRBJ2-1; 7 bases are a match to TRBD2. The CDR3 is made up of 15 amino acids. Germline lookup yields CDR1 SGDLS and CDR2 YYNGEE. Trimming removed 0 bases from V and 3 bases from J; junction bases left unmatched: 3. The CDR3 nucleotides are TGTGCCAGCAGCGTAGGCCAGCGGGGCTACAATGAGCAGTTCTTC. It specifies CASSVGQRGYNEQFF.

The chain couples TRBV6-1 to TRBJ1-4, with D maybe TRBD1 (5 bases). The CDR3 sequence is 14 residues long. CDR1 and CDR2 from the germline V gene are MNHNS and SASEGT. V was clipped by 4 bases and J by 8 bases, with 14 bases between them. Written as DNA, the CDR3 is TGTGCCAGCAGTGGGGCCGGGGCGGGCGAAAAACTGTTTTTT. Translation: CASSGAGAGEKLFF.

A remark on this clonotype: Mismatch with germline at one junction end may stem from a read error. The chain employs TRBV28 and TRBJ1-2; no firm D call. CDR3 length: 12 amino acids. Germline values: CDR1 MDHEN, CDR2 SYDVKM. CDR3 coding DNA: TGTGTCAGCAGTTTTGTCGACTATGGCTACACCTTC. Protein: CVSSFVDYGYTF.

The sample holds a few counts of this clonotype. The gene calls are TRBV5-1 and TRBJ2-1; D ambiguous. The germline gives CDR1 SGHRS, CDR2 YFSETQ. V shed 3 bases and J shed 6 bases, with 10 bases lying between them. CDR3 length: 13 residues. CDR3 loop: CASSSGYGNEQFF. As DNA, the CDR3 is TGCGCCAGCAGCTCAGGCTACGGCAATGAGCAGTTCTTC.

The chain has TRBV18 and TRBJ2-7; D is ambiguous. Germline values: CDR1 KGHSH, CDR2 LQKENI. V lost 4 bases, J lost 6 bases, and 13 bases lay in between. The CDR3 has 13 residues. CDR3 region: CASSQGRFSEQYF. DNA of the CDR3: TGTGCCAGCTCACAAGGACGGTTTAGCGAGCAGTACTTC.

CDR3 in DNA: TGTGCCACCAGTGTGGCGGGAGGTCGGGAGCAGTACTTC. Amino acid sequence: CATSVAGGREQYF. The gene calls are TRBV24-1 and TRBJ2-5; 8 bases match TRBD2. The germline V gene encodes CDR1 KGHDR and CDR2 SFDVKD. The CDR3 is made up of 13 amino acids. V was clipped by 5 bases and J by 11 bases; unmatched bases: 9.

This chain joins TRBV5-5 and TRBJ1-1; 7 bases are a match to TRBD1. The germline CDR1 and CDR2 sequences are SGHKS and YYEKEE (reference sequence). The CDR3 is 14 residues long. The ends lost 4 bases at V and 1 base at J; junction bases unmatched: 4. The CDR3 loop is CASSEQGTNTEAFF. CDR3 sequence (DNA): TGTGCCAGCAGCGAACAGGGGACGAACACTGAAGCTTTCTTT.

V is TRBV20-1 and J is TRBJ2-1; 8 bases match TRBD2. The V segment lost 3 bases and the J segment 0 bases; nucleotides outside the gene matches: 7. The CDR3 runs to 16 residues. CDR1 DFQATT and CDR2 SNEGSKA come from the germline V gene (reference sequence). The CDR3 nucleotides are TGCAGTGCTAGGAAAGGCAGCGGGAGCTCCTACAATGAGCAGTTCTTC. It codes for CSARKGSGSSYNEQFF.

The J gene is TRBJ2-2, the V gene TRBV29-1, with 9 bases aligning to TRBD1. This CDR3 has 15 amino acids. The V and J ends lost 3 bases and 4 bases, in that order; junction bases with no gene match: 6. Germline V lookup: CDR1 SQVTM, CDR2 ANQGSEA. In DNA form, the CDR3 reads TGCAGCGTTGACCCCGGGACAGGGCTCACCGGGGAGCTGTTTTTT. Translated, it gives CSVDPGTGLTGELFF.

The CDR3 region is CASSFALAGGRQETQYF. CDR3 DNA: TGTGCCAGCAGCTTCGCGCTAGCGGGAGGGCGACAAGAGACCCAGTACTTC. This chain links TRBV11-1 with TRBJ2-5; 12 nucleotides line up with TRBD2. Germline CDR1 and CDR2: SGHAT and FQDESV (reference sequence). The CDR3 is 17 amino acids. The J segment lost 2 bases and the V segment lost 3 bases, leaving 7 bases of the junction unmatched.

This clonotype was seen more than once but under ten times. V is TRBV6-1 and J is TRBJ2-5; possibly TRBD2 for D (7 bases). CDR1 is MNHNS and CDR2 is SASEGT in the germline V gene. This CDR3 has 14 amino acids. V lost 0 bases and J lost 4, with 9 bases in between. CDR3 amino acids: CASSEAGGGETQYF. CDR3 nucleotide sequence: TGTGCCAGCAGTGAAGCGGGAGGGGGAGAGACCCAGTACTTC.

In the case of this clonotype: A much larger clone lies one base from this, so it may be a read error. The V and J genes are TRBV4-1 and TRBJ2-5; D not certain. The DNA end is more similar to TRBJ2-1, so the J call may be wrong. The CDR3 is 13 amino acids. The V gene's germline CDR1 is MGHRA and CDR2 YSYEKL. The CDR3 sequence: CASSQLYQETQFF. For the CDR3, the DNA is TGCGCCAGCAGCCAATTGTACCAAGAGACCCAGTTCTTC.

This clonotype was found once. The chain links TRBV12-3 or TRBV12-4 to TRBJ2-4, with a possible D match to TRBD1 (5 bases). Judging by the DNA end, TRBJ2-7 fits better; the J call may be wrong. CDR3 length equals 14 residues. As DNA, the CDR3 is TGTGCCAGCAGTGTAGGTCAGGGAATCAACGAGCAGTACTTC. Translating gives CASSVGQGINEQYF.